The 16 T cell receptor beta chains in this list originate from one sample, sequenced in a study of monozygotic twins with inflammatory bowel disease. TCRdb re-called the 5' RACE reads, yielding one record per CDR3 amino acid sequence without DNA. The sample table includes nearly 450,000 distinct CDR3 sequences. Sequencing was done on a sample of blood. The receptors derive from a human donor with ulcerative colitis or Crohn's disease, or a healthy co-twin of an affected twin (not recorded which).

The chain has TRBV12-3 or TRBV12-4 and TRBJ2-1; TCRdb indicates TRBD2, and absent DNA this call remains unverified. There are 16 residues in the CDR3. The CDR3 is CASSSLLAGTGNEQFF.

V usage is TRBV18 and J usage is TRBJ1-5; TCRdb indicates TRBD1, and absent DNA this call remains unverified. Looked up from germline, CDR1 is KGHSH and CDR2 is LQKENI. CDR3 length: 13 amino acids. The CDR3 sequence: CASSPTGEQPQHF.

The gene calls are TRBV10-3 and TRBJ2-6. CDR1 and CDR2 from the germline V gene are ENHRY and SYGVKD. This CDR3 spans 12 amino acids. CDR3 amino acids: CAILSGANVLTF.

The chain combines TRBV7-2 with TRBJ2-2. Germline CDR1 SGHTA, CDR2 FQGNSA. CDR3 length equals 16 residues. CDR3 loop: CASSSTGGSNTGELFF.

The V and J genes are TRBV5-1 and TRBJ1-1; TCRdb indicates TRBD1, and absent DNA this call remains unverified. This CDR3 comprises 14 residues. Germline V gives CDR1 SGHRS, CDR2 YFSETQ. The CDR3 sequence: CASSFGDMTWGAFF.

The genes are TRBV28 and TRBJ2-5. Germline assignment: CDR1 MDHEN and CDR2 SYDVKM. CDR3 length equals 14 residues. The CDR3 sequence is CASSRSGERGTQYF.

This chain uses TRBV14 with TRBJ1-2; without DNA, the TCRdb call of TRBD1 cannot be checked. This CDR3 spans 13 amino acids. Per germline, CDR1 SGHDN and CDR2 FVKESK. CDR3 in amino acids: CASSHPDSYGYTF.

The chain combines TRBV19 with TRBJ2-1. Germline CDR1 LNHDA, CDR2 SQIVND (reference sequence). The CDR3 has 14 residues. CDR3 amino acids: CASSWGRTYNEQFF.

This chain uses TRBV5-1 with TRBJ2-5. Germline loops: CDR1 SGHRS, CDR2 YFSETQ. The CDR3 covers 14 residues. CDR3 residues: CASSYTQLQETQYF. The full variable domain, in which reference TRBV5-1 and TRBJ2-5 provide the parts outside the CDR3, is KAGVTQTPRYLIKTRGQQVTLSCSPISGHRSVSWYQQTPGQGLQFLFEYFSETQRNKGNFPGRFSGRQFSNSRSEMNVSTLELGDSALYLCASSYTQLQETQYFGPGTRLLVL.

The chain has TRBV7-6 and TRBJ1-6; lacking DNA, the TRBD1 call made by TCRdb goes unchecked. Germline V lookup: CDR1 SGHVS, CDR2 FNYEAQ. The CDR3 totals 15 residues. The CDR3 reads CASSLRGANNSPLHF.

The chain joins TRBV7-9 to TRBJ2-3; TCRdb selects TRBD2, and the lack of DNA leaves this call unchecked. Looked up from germline, CDR1 is SEHNR and CDR2 is FQNEAQ (reference sequence). This CDR3 has 17 residues. The CDR3: CASSPRGLAQIQDTQYF.

V usage is TRBV25-1 and J usage is TRBJ2-3. Per the germline V gene, CDR1 is MGHDK and CDR2 is SYGVNS. There are 14 residues in the CDR3. CDR3 amino acids: CASSEYQVSDTQYF. The full variable domain, rest sourced from reference TRBV25-1 and TRBJ2-3, is EADIYQTPRYLVIGTGKKITLECSQTMGHDKMYWYQQDPGMELHLIHYSYGVNSTEKGDLSSESTVSRIRTEHFPLTLESARPSHTSQYLCASSEYQVSDTQYFGPGTRLTVL.

J is TRBJ2-1 and V is TRBV20-1. From germline, CDR1 is DFQATT and CDR2 SNEGSKA (reference sequence). The CDR3 has 14 amino acids. This chain's CDR3 is CSARDPLAANEQFF.

J is TRBJ2-1 and V is TRBV20-1. The CDR3 is made up of 12 amino acids. Looked up from germline, CDR1 is DFQATT and CDR2 is SNEGSKA (reference sequence). The CDR3 protein is CSAQSPYNEQFF.

The gene calls are TRBV5-6 and TRBJ1-4. Germline loops: CDR1 SGHDT, CDR2 YYEEEE. The CDR3 extends over 16 amino acids. CDR3 sequence: CASSFFWSATNEKLFF.

The V call is TRBV12-3 or TRBV12-4, the J call TRBJ1-6; TCRdb lists TRBD1, though no DNA is available to test this call. The CDR3 consists of 14 residues. This CDR3 reads CASKTGGDNSPLHF.